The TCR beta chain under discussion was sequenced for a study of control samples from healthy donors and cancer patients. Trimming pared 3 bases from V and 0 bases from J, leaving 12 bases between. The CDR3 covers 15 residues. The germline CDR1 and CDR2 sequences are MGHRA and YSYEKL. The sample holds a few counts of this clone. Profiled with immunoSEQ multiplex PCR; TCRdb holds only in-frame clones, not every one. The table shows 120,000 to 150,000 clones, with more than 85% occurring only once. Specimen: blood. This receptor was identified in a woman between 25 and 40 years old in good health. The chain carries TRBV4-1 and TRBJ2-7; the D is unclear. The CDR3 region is CASSQQTASSYEQYF. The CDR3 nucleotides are TGCGCCAGCAGCCAGCAGACTGCTTCCTCCTACGAGCAGTACTTC.